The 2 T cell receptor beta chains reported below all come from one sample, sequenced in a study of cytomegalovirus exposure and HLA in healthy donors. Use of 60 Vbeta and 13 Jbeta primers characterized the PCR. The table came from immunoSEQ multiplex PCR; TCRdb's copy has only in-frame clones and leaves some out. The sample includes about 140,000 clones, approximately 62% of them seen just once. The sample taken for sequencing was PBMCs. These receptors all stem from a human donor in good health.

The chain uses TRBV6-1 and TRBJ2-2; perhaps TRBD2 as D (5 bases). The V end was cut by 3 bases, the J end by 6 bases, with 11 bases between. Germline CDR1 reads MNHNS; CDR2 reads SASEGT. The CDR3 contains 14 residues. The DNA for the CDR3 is TGTGCCAGCAGTGAGGGAGATCGACCCGGGGAGCTGTTTTTT. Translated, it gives CASSEGDRPGELFF.

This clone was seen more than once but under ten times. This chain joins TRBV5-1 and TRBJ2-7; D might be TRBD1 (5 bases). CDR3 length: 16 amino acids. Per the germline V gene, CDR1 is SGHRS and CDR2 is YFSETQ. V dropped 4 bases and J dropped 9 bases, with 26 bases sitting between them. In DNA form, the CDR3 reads TGCGCCAGCAGCCCCTGGACATCTGCAAGGGTCTATAGGCAGTACTTC. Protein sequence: CASSPWTSARVYRQYF. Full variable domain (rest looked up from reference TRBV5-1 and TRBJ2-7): KAGVTQTPRYLIKTRGQQVTLSCSPISGHRSVSWYQQTPGQGLQFLFEYFSETQRNKGNFPGRFSGRQFSNSRSEMNVSTLELGDSALYLCASSPWTSARVYRQYFGPGTRLTVT.